The present entry profiles one T cell receptor (beta chain) with its context. The use of a sample-barcoded 5' primer and a J-beta primer mix characterized a second PCR of about 6 to 11 cycles. TCRdb re-called the 5' RACE reads with MiXCR, one entry per CDR3 protein. The sample consists of 800,000 to 950,000 distinct CDR3 sequences, roughly 43% of them appearing once. This sample was included in a study of blood T cells in healthy people across ages. The ends were cut back, 0 bases at V and 3 bases at J, with 12 bases in the middle. The CDR3 runs 15 residues. Germline-derived CDR1 and CDR2 are LGHNA and YNFKEQ.

Sequencing was performed on blood. The sequence came from a man younger than 40 in good health. The rearrangement links TRBV4-2 to TRBJ2-7; D unclear. The DNA for the CDR3 is TGTGCCAGCAGCCAAGAGCGGCCCATTGACTACGAGCAGTACTTC. Protein product: CASSQERPIDYEQYF.